This T cell receptor beta chain originates from a study of shared clonotypes between healthy human individuals. Germline CDR1 SNHLY, CDR2 FYNNEI. This CDR3 has 11 amino acids. The junction had 6 bases not matched to a gene; V was cut back by 4 bases and J by 13 bases. What was sequenced on ten immunoSEQ deep assay plates was unsorted PBMC DNA. TCRdb's table, derived via immunoSEQ multiplex PCR, lists solely in-frame clones and lacks some. This sample carries some 530,000 clones, about 84% of them seen once, and the ten largest clones take roughly an eighth. Sequencing used PBMCs. The source is a woman in her 40s in good health. Some clones in this sample may be carry-over from other donors' samples. V usage is TRBV2 and J usage is TRBJ1-2; 7 nucleotides match TRBD1. CDR3 loop: CASSVAGGGTF. In nucleotides, the CDR3 is TGTGCCAGCAGTGTCGCAGGGGGAGGCACCTTC.